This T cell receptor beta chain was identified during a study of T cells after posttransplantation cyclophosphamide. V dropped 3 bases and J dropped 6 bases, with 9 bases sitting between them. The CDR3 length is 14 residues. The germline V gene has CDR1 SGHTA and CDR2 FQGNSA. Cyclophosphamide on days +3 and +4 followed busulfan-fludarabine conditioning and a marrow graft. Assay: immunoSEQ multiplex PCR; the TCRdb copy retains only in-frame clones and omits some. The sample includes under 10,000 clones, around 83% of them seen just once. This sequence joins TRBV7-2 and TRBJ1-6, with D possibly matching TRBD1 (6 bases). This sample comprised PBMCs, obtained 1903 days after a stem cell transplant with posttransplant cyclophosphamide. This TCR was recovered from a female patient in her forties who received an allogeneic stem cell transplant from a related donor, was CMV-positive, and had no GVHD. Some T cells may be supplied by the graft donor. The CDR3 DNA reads TGTGCCAGCAGCTTGCAGGGGATTAATTCACCCCTCCACTTT. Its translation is CASSLQGINSPLHF.